This TCR beta chain emerged from a study of cytomegalovirus exposure and HLA in healthy donors. Study-wide points: By HLA locus, TCR association rates varied in a later analysis, with DRB1 showing the most and HLA-C the fewest. Presence/absence analyses assumed roughly uniform sequencing depth across donors, which may not hold. When analyzed later, a missense DCLRE1C variant was found to be linked to TCR beta V- and J-gene trimming.

Participants comprised healthy donors of bone marrow. Both 60 Vbeta primers and 13 Jbeta primers went into the PCR. Some clones are missing from TCRdb's copy, which holds only in-frame ones; the method was immunoSEQ multiplex PCR. Found here are 150,000 to 200,000 clones, about three quarters of them singletons; the top ten hold 0.9% to 1.2%. V lost 1 base and J lost 0, with 11 bases in between. The CDR3 loop spans 16 amino acids. From germline, CDR1 is SGHNT and CDR2 YYREEE (reference sequence). Of note for this clone: What it binds is not known.

The TCR originated in a woman between 35 and 50 years old in good health and CMV-seronegative. The chain recombines TRBV5-4 with TRBJ2-1; the D is unclear. Sequenced sample: PBMCs. The CDR3 sequence: CASSLRSSSSYNEQFF. CDR3 sequence (DNA): TGTGCCAGCAGCTTGCGGTCTTCGAGCTCCTACAATGAGCAGTTCTTC.